The clone carrying this TCR beta chain occurred once. Sequenced by immunoSEQ multiplex PCR; TCRdb stores in-frame clones only, minus some. The table records hundreds of thousands of clones, approximately 88% of them present only once. These data come from a study of shared T cell receptors in the human thymus. This CDR3 has 14 amino acids. The germline CDR1 and CDR2 sequences are LNHDA and SQIVND (reference sequence). V was shortened by 9 bases and J by 4 bases, with 15 bases between the two germline ends. This sample also belongs to another study, concerning human thymus T cells. From that study: An apparent bias in V and J gene usage was seen in thymic and blood repertoires.

This TCR derives from a boy under two years old with a congenital heart defect. This chain links TRBV19 with TRBJ2-2, with a tentative D call TRBD1 (6 bases). Specimen: thymocytes. For the CDR3, the DNA is TGTGCCAGCCATAGGGGGTGGGGCACCGGGGAGCTGTTTTTT. Its protein product is CASHRGWGTGELFF. The full variable domain, in which reference TRBV19 and TRBJ2-2 provide the parts outside the CDR3, is DGGITQSPKYLFRKEGQNVTLSCEQNLNHDAMYWYRQDPGQGLRLIYYSQIVNDFQKGDIAEGYSVSREKKESFPLTVTSAQKNPTAFYLCASHRGWGTGELFFGEGSRLTVL.